This T cell receptor (beta chain) derives from a study of blood T cell repertoires in COVID-19. Study-level background: Acute-phase and convalescent COVID-19 samples originated in the United States, Italy and Spain.

Per the study methods: By means of reference gene primer amplification, nucleated cell counts were estimated. The method was immunoSEQ multiplex PCR; TCRdb's version includes in-frame clones alone and lacks a portion of them. The V and J calls and clone size come from that table; D and trimming were worked out from the DNA. In the table there are roughly 200,000 clones, about 86% of which are singletons. CDR3 length: 16 residues. Germline lookup yields CDR1 LNHDA and CDR2 SQIVND (reference sequence). Trimming took 5 bases from V and 0 from J; bases not matched to a gene: 8. This chain joins TRBV19 and TRBJ2-3, with TRBD2 identical over 7 bases. The receptor comes from a woman in her forties with acute COVID-19. Sequenced material: PBMCs or T cells enriched from blood (not recorded which). The CDR3 bases are TGTGCCAGTAGTTTAGGCGGGAGAGGCAGCACAGATACGCAGTATTTT. Translated, it gives CASSLGGRGSTDTQYF.